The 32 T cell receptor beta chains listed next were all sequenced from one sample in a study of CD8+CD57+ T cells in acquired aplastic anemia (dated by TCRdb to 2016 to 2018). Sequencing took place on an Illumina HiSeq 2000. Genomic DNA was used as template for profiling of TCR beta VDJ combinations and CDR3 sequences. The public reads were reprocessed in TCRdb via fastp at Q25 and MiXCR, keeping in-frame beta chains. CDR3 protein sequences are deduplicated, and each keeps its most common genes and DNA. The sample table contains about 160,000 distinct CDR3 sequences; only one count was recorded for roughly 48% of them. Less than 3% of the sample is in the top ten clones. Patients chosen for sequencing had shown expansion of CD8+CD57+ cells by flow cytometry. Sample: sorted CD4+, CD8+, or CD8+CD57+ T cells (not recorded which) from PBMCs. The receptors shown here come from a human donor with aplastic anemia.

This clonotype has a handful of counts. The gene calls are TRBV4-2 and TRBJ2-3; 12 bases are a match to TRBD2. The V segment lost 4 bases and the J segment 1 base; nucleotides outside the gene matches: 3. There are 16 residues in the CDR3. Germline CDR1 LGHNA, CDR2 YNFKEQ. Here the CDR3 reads CASSPTSGGGTDTQYF. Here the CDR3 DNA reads TGTGCCAGCAGCCCGACTAGCGGGGGAGGCACAGATACGCAGTATTTT.

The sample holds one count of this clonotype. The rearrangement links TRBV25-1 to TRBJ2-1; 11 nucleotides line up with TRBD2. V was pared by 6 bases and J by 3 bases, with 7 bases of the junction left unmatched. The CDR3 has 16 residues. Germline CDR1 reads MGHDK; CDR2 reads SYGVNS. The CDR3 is CASSAPGLAVYNEQFF. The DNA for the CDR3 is TGTGCCAGCAGCGCGCCGGGACTAGCGGTCTACAATGAGCAGTTCTTC. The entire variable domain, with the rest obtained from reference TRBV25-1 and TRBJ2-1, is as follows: EADIYQTPRYLVIGTGKKITLECSQTMGHDKMYWYQQDPGMELHLIHYSYGVNSTEKGDLSSESTVSRIRTEHFPLTLESARPSHTSQYLCASSAPGLAVYNEQFFGPGTRLTVL.

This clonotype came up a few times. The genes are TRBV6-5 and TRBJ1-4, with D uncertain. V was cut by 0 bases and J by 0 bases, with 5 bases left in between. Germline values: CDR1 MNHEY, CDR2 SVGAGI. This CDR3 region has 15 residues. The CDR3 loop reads CASSYSPPTNEKLFF. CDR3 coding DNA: TGTGCCAGCAGTTACTCCCCCCCAACTAATGAAAAACTGTTTTTT.

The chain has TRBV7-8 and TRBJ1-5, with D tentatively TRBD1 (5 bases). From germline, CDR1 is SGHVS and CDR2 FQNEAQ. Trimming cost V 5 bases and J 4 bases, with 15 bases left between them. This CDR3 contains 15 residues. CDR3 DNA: TGTGCCAGCAGCCCGGGACGGCTATCAAATCAGCCCCAGCATTTT. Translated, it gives CASSPGRLSNQPQHF.

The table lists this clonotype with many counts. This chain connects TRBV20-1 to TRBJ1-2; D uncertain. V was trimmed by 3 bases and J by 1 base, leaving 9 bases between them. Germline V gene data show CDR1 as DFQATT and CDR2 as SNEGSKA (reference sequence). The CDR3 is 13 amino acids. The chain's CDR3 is CSARGSSNYGYTF. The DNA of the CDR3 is TGCAGTGCTAGGGGCTCCAGTAACTATGGCTACACCTTC.

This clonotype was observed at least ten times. The DNA for the CDR3 is TGTGCCAGCAGCTTGACGGGACAGGGCTACGAGCAGTACTTC. It translates to CASSLTGQGYEQYF. V usage is TRBV5-4 and J usage is TRBJ2-7; 9 bases agree with TRBD1. Germline CDR1 is SGHNT and CDR2 is YYREEE (reference sequence). V was pared by 1 base and J by 3 bases, with 2 bases of the junction left unmatched. This CDR3 is built from 14 residues.

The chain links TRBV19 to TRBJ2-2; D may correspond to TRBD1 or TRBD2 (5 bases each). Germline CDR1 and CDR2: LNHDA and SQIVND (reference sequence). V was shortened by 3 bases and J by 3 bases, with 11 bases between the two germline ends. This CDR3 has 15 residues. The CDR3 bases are TGTGCCAGTAGTATTCTGGGACGGGACACCGGGGAGCTGTTTTTT. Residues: CASSILGRDTGELFF.

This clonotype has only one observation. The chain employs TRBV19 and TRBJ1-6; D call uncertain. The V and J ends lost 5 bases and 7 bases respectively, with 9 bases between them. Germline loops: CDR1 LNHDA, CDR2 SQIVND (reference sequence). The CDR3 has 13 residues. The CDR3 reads CASSEAQNSPLHF. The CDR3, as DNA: TGTGCCAGTAGTGAGGCTCAGAATTCACCCCTCCACTTT.

The CDR3 sequence is CASSRQGIDYGYTF. The CDR3 region has the DNA TGTGCCAGTAGCCGACAGGGGATCGACTATGGCTACACCTTC. The chain couples TRBV19 to TRBJ1-2; 8 nucleotides match TRBD1. The CDR3 has 14 residues. Trimming cost V 6 bases and J 3 bases; bases outside gene matches: 6. Germline values: CDR1 LNHDA, CDR2 SQIVND (reference sequence).

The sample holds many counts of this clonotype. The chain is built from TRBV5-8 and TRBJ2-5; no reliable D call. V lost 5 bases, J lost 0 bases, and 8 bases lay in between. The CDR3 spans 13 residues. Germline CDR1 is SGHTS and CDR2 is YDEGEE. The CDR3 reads CASSYQHQETQYF. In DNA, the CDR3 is TGTGCCAGCAGTTACCAGCACCAAGAGACCCAGTACTTC.

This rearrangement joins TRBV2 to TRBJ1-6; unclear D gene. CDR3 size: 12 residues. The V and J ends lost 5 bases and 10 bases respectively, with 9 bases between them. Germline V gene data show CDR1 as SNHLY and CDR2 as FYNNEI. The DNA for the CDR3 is TGTGCCAGCAGTAAGGATGGATCACCCCTCCACTTT. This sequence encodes CASSKDGSPLHF.

CDR3 in DNA: TGTGCCACCAGCAGAGAGGGGGGGGCACTGGGCTACACCTTC. Encoded protein: CATSREGGALGYTF. The rearrangement uses TRBV15 and TRBJ1-2, with a tentative D call TRBD1 (6 bases). V lost 0 bases and J lost 8, with 13 bases in between. This CDR3 contains 14 residues. Germline V gene sequence: CDR1 LNHNV, CDR2 YYDKDF (reference sequence).

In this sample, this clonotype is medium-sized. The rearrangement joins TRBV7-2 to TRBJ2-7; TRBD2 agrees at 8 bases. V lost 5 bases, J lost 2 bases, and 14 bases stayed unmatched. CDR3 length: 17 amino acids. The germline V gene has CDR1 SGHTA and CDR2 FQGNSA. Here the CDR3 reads CASSPLGGGHRAYEQYF. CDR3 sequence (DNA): TGTGCCAGCAGCCCCCTCGGGGGGGGGCATCGGGCCTACGAGCAGTACTTC.

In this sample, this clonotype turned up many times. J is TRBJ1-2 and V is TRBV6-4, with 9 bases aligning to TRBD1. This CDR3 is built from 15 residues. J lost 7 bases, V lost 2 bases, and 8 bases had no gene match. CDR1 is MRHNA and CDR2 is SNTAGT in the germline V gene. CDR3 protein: CASSDAGQGSGGYTF. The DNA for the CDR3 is TGTGCCAGCAGTGACGCCGGACAGGGGTCGGGTGGCTACACCTTC.

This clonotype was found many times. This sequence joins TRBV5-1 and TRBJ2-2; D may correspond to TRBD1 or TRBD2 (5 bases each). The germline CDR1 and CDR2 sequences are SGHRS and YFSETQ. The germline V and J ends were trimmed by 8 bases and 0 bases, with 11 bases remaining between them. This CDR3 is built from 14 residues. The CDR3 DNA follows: TGCGCCAGTGGGGGTTCCGCGAACACCGGGGAGCTGTTTTTT. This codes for CASGGSANTGELFF. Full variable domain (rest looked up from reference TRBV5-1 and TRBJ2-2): KAGVTQTPRYLIKTRGQQVTLSCSPISGHRSVSWYQQTPGQGLQFLFEYFSETQRNKGNFPGRFSGRQFSNSRSEMNVSTLELGDSALYLCASGGSANTGELFFGEGSRLTVL.

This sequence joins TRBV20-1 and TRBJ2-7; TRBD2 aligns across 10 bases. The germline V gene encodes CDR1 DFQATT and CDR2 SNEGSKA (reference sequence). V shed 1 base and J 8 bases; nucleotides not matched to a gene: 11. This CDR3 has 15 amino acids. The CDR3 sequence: CSARGSLAGVNKQYF. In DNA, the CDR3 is TGCAGTGCTAGAGGCAGCCTAGCGGGAGTTAACAAGCAGTACTTC.

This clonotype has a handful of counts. Written as DNA, the CDR3 is TGTGCCAGCAGTGATAGCGGTGGGAAACGTGGCTACACCTTC. Its translation is CASSDSGGKRGYTF. The rearrangement uses TRBV2 and TRBJ1-2; D not certain. The CDR3 is made up of 14 amino acids. CDR1 is SNHLY and CDR2 is FYNNEI in the germline V gene. Trimming cost V 3 bases and J 7 bases, with 15 bases left between them. Using reference TRBV2 and TRBJ1-2 for the parts outside the CDR3, the full variable domain is EPEVTQTPSHQVTQMGQEVILRCVPISNHLYFYWYRQILGQKVEFLVSFYNNEISEKSEIFDDQFSVERPDGSNFTLKIRSTKLEDSAMYFCASSDSGGKRGYTFGSGTRLTVV.

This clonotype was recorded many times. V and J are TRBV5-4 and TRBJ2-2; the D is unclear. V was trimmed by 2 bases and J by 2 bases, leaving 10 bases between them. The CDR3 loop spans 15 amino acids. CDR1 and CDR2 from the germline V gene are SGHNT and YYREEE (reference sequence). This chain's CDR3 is CASSFRTTNTGELFF. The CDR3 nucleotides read TGTGCCAGCAGCTTCCGAACTACCAACACCGGGGAGCTGTTTTTT. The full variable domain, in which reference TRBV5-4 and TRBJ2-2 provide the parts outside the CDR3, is ETGVTQSPTHLIKTRGQQVTLRCSSQSGHNTVSWYQQALGQGPQFIFQYYREEENGRGNFPPRFSGLQFPNYSSELNVNALELDDSALYLCASSFRTTNTGELFFGEGSRLTVL.

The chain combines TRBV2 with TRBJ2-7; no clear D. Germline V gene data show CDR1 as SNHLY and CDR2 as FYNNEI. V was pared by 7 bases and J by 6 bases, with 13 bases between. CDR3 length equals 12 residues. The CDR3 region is CASIVVGSEQYF. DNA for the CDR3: TGTGCCAGCATTGTCGTCGGTAGCGAGCAGTACTTC.

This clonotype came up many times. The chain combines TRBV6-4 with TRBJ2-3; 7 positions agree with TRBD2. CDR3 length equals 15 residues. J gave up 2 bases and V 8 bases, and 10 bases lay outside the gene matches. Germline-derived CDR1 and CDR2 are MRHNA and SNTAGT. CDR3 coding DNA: TGTGCCAGCGGCCGGGACTATTCTAACACAGATACGCAGTATTTT. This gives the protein CASGRDYSNTDTQYF.

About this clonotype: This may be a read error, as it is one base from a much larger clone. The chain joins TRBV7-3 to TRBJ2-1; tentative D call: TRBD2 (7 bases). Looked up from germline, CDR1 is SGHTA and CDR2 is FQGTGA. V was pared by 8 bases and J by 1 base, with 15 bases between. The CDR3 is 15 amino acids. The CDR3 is CASGDGGLSYNEQFF. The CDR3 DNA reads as TGTGCCAGCGGCGACGGGGGGCTTTCCTACAATGAGCAGTTCTTC.

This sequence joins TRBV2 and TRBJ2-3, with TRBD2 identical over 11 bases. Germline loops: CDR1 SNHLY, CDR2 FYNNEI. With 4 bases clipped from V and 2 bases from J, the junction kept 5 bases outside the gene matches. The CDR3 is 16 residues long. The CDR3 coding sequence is TGTGCCAGCAGTGCCCCGGGACTAGCGGCCACAGATACGCAGTATTTT. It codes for CASSAPGLAATDTQYF.

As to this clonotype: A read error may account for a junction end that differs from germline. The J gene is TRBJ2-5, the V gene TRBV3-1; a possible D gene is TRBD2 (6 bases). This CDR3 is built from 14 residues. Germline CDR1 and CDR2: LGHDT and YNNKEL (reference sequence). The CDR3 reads CASSLLSGAEAQYF. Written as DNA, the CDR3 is TGTGCCAGCAGCCTACTTAGCGGAGCAGAGGCCCAGTACTTC.

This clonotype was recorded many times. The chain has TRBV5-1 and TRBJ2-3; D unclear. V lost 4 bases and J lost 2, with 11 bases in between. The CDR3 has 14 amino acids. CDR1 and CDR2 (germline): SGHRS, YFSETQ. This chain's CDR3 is CASSADKLTDTQYF. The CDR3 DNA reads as TGCGCCAGCAGCGCTGACAAACTCACAGATACGCAGTATTTT. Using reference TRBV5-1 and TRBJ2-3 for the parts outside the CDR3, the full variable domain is KAGVTQTPRYLIKTRGQQVTLSCSPISGHRSVSWYQQTPGQGLQFLFEYFSETQRNKGNFPGRFSGRQFSNSRSEMNVSTLELGDSALYLCASSADKLTDTQYFGPGTRLTVL.

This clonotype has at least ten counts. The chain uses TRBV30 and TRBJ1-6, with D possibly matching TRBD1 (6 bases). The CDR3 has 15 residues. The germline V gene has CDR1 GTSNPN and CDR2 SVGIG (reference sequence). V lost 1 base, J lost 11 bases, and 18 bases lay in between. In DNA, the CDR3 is TGTGCCTGGAGTGCGCGCGACAGGAGAGTGGCACCCCTCCACTTT. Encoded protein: CAWSARDRRVAPLHF.

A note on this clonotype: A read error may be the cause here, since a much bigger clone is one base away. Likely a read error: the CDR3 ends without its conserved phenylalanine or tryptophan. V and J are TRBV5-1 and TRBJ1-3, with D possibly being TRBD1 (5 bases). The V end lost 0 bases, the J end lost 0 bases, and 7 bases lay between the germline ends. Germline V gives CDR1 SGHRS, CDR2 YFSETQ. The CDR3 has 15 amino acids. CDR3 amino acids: CASSLGQFSGNTIYL. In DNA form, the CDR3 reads TGCGCCAGCAGCTTGGGACAGTTCTCTGGAAACACCATATATCTT.

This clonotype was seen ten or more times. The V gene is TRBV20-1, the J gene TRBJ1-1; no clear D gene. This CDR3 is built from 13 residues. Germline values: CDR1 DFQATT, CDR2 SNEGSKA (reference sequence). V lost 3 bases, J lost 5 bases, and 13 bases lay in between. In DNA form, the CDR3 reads TGCAGTGCTAGTGGCCAGGTTAGGACTGAAGCTTTCTTT. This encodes CSASGQVRTEAFF.

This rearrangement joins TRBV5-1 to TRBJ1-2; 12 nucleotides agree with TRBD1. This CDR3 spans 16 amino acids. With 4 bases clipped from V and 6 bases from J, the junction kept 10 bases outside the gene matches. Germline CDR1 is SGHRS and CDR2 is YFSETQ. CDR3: CASSTGTGGKGHGYTF. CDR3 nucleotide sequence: TGCGCCAGCAGCACCGGGACAGGGGGCAAAGGGCATGGCTACACCTTC.

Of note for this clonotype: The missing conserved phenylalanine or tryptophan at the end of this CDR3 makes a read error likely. Here the CDR3 DNA reads TGTGCCAGCAGTGGCAGGATGAACACCGGGGAGCTGTTTCTT. Its protein product is CASSGRMNTGELFL. The chain uses TRBV2 and TRBJ2-2; D remains unclear. Trimming removed 4 bases at V and 1 base at J, with 7 bases between. The CDR3 loop spans 14 amino acids. Germline CDR1 reads SNHLY; CDR2 reads FYNNEI.

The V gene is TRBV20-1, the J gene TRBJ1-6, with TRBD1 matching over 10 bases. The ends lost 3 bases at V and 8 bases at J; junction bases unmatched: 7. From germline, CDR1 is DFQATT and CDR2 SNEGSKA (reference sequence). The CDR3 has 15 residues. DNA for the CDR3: TGCAGTGCTAGGGCGATGGGGACAGGGGATTCACCCCTCCACTTT. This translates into CSARAMGTGDSPLHF.

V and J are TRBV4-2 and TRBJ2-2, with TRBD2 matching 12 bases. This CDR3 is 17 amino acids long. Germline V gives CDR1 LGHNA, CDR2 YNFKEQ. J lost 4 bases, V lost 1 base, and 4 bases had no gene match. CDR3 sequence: CASSQALAGGRTGELFF. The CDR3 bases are TGTGCCAGCAGCCAAGCTCTAGCGGGAGGGCGCACCGGGGAGCTGTTTTTT.

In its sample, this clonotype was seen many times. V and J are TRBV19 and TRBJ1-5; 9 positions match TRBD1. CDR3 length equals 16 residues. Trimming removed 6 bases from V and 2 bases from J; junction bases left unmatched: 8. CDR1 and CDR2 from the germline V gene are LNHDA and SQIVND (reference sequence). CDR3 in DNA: TGTGCCAGTAGAACCACAGGGGGCTCGGGCAATCAGCCCCAGCATTTT. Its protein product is CASRTTGGSGNQPQHF.